The 24 T cell receptor beta chains below were found in one sample sequenced in a study of cytotoxic CD8 clonotypes in ibrutinib-treated CLL. The method was immunoSEQ multiplex PCR; TCRdb's version includes in-frame clones alone and lacks a portion of them. The sample contains some 310,000 clones, more than 65% of which appear only once. Sequencing used PBMCs, obtained before ibrutinib treatment. These receptors originate from a human donor with chronic lymphocytic leukemia.

The chain employs TRBV25-1 and TRBJ1-2; perhaps TRBD1 as D (5 bases). Between the trimmed V and J ends, which lost 2 bases and 3 bases, there was a span of 10 bases. The germline V gene encodes CDR1 MGHDK and CDR2 SYGVNS. This CDR3 comprises 14 residues. The CDR3 DNA sequence: TGTGCCAGCAGTGAAGTCAGGGTGGACTATGGCTACACCTTC. It yields the protein CASSEVRVDYGYTF.

The chain combines TRBV28 with TRBJ1-2; possibly TRBD1 for D (6 bases). This CDR3 has 13 residues. The V end lost 6 bases, the J end lost 9 bases, and 17 bases lay between the germline ends. CDR1 and CDR2 from the germline V gene are MDHEN and SYDVKM. The CDR3 nucleotides read TGTGCCAGCAGACCTCGACAGGTGGCTAGCTACACCTTC. It is translated as CASRPRQVASYTF.

In this sample, this clone turned up a few times. The rearrangement joins TRBV7-8 to TRBJ2-7; D remains unclear. Trimming took off 0 bases at V and 6 bases at J, with 9 bases between the two ends. The CDR3 is made up of 13 amino acids. CDR1 SGHVS and CDR2 FQNEAQ come from the germline V gene. CDR3 loop: CASSLAGPAEQYF. CDR3 sequence (DNA): TGTGCCAGCAGCTTAGCTGGTCCGGCCGAGCAGTACTTC.

The genes are TRBV13 and TRBJ1-3, with D unresolved. The CDR3 loop spans 16 amino acids. V was trimmed by 5 bases and J by 1 base, leaving 15 bases between them. Germline lookup yields CDR1 PRHDT and CDR2 FYEKMQ (reference sequence). In DNA, the CDR3 is TGTGCCAGCAGCACTGCCGTGGGTGGTTCTGGAAACACCATATATTTT. Amino acid sequence: CASSTAVGGSGNTIYF.

This sequence joins TRBV6-6 and TRBJ1-1; D gene ambiguous. Deletions cut 10 bases from V and 0 bases from J, with 9 bases between. This CDR3 spans 12 amino acids. In germline, CDR1 is MNHNY, CDR2 SVGAGI (reference sequence). CDR3 protein: CATDSVNTEAFF. CDR3 DNA sequence: TGTGCCACGGATTCGGTGAACACTGAAGCTTTCTTT.

This chain connects TRBV28 to TRBJ2-1; D call uncertain. CDR3 size: 12 residues. Germline CDR1 reads MDHEN; CDR2 reads SYDVKM. The germline V and J ends were trimmed by 5 bases and 3 bases, with 5 bases remaining between them. Here the CDR3 reads CASSDNYNEQFF. The CDR3 DNA sequence: TGTGCCAGCAGTGATAACTACAATGAGCAGTTCTTC.

The chain links TRBV6-1 to TRBJ1-5, with 10 bases matching TRBD1. This CDR3 spans 15 amino acids. J lost 2 bases, V lost 4 bases, and 2 bases had no gene match. CDR1 MNHNS and CDR2 SASEGT come from the germline V gene. CDR3: CASSAGTGGNQPQHF. The CDR3 nucleotides read TGTGCCAGCAGTGCGGGGACAGGGGGCAATCAGCCCCAGCATTTT.

This clone was seen only a few times. The gene calls are TRBV6-6 and TRBJ1-5; D is unclear. V lost 5 bases, J lost 5 bases, and 10 bases lay in between. Germline V gene data show CDR1 as MNHNY and CDR2 as SVGAGI (reference sequence). The CDR3 consists of 13 residues. CDR3: CASSPPGYQPQHF. CDR3 DNA sequence: TGTGCCAGCAGTCCCCCGGGATATCAGCCCCAGCATTTT.

The genes are TRBV5-4 and TRBJ2-5; possible D gene TRBD1, 6 bases. Germline lookup yields CDR1 SGHNT and CDR2 YYREEE (reference sequence). V was cut by 4 bases and J by 8 bases, with 15 bases left in between. The CDR3 length is 13 residues. Written as DNA, the CDR3 is TGTGCCAGCAGCCCCCGGGACACGGACACCCAGTACTTC. This gives the protein CASSPRDTDTQYF.

The chain links TRBV5-1 to TRBJ2-1; maybe TRBD1 (5 bases). Germline-derived CDR1 and CDR2 are SGHRS and YFSETQ. V was pared by 1 base and J by 3 bases, with 11 bases between. This CDR3 is built from 15 residues. The CDR3 sequence: CASSLKMQGYNEQFF. The CDR3 bases are TGCGCCAGCAGCTTGAAGATGCAGGGCTACAATGAGCAGTTCTTC.

The chain employs TRBV18 and TRBJ2-3; 8 nucleotides align to TRBD2. Unmatched junction bases numbered 3, after V lost 4 bases and J lost 0 bases. The germline V gene has CDR1 KGHSH and CDR2 LQKENI. The CDR3 consists of 15 residues. The DNA for the CDR3 is TGTGCCAGCTCACATAGCGGGGCTAGCACAGATACGCAGTATTTT. This codes for CASSHSGASTDTQYF. The variable domain in full, with the rest retrieved from reference TRBV18 and TRBJ2-3, is NAGVMQNPRHLVRRRGQEARLRCSPMKGHSHVYWYRQLPEEGLKFMVYLQKENIIDESGMPKERFSAEFPKEGPSILRIQQVVRGDSAAYFCASSHSGASTDTQYFGPGTRLTVL.

V usage is TRBV7-9 and J usage is TRBJ2-1, with TRBD2 matching 10 bases. The length of the CDR3 is 16 residues. Germline V CDR1 and CDR2: SEHNR, FQNEAQ (reference sequence). Trimming cost V 6 bases and J 2 bases; bases outside gene matches: 7. The CDR3 coding sequence is TGTGCCAGCAGTTGGACTAGCGGACTTACCTACAATGAGCAGTTCTTC. Protein sequence: CASSWTSGLTYNEQFF.

The J gene is TRBJ1-2, the V gene TRBV6-1; D is undetermined. The V end lost 6 bases, the J end lost 6 bases, and 8 bases lay between the germline ends. The germline V gene encodes CDR1 MNHNS and CDR2 SASEGT. This CDR3 is 11 amino acids long. CDR3: CASRPRDGYTF. In DNA form, the CDR3 reads TGTGCCAGCAGACCAAGGGATGGCTACACCTTC.

The chain joins TRBV15 to TRBJ2-1, with a possible D match to TRBD2 (6 bases). Trimming removed 0 bases from V and 6 bases from J, with 12 bases in between. The CDR3 has 15 amino acids. Germline V gives CDR1 LNHNV, CDR2 YYDKDF (reference sequence). The CDR3, as DNA: TGTGCCACCAGCAGAGATATCGCGGGGCTCAATGAGCAGTTCTTC. This encodes CATSRDIAGLNEQFF.

The rearrangement links TRBV19 to TRBJ1-2; possible D gene TRBD1, 5 bases. CDR3 length: 14 residues. Germline values: CDR1 LNHDA, CDR2 SQIVND (reference sequence). Trimming removed 6 bases at V and 0 bases at J, with 11 bases between. The CDR3: CASSPMTANYGYTF. The DNA of the CDR3 is TGTGCCAGTAGCCCAATGACAGCTAACTATGGCTACACCTTC.

The chain joins TRBV14 to TRBJ2-5; D not certain. The germline gives CDR1 SGHDN, CDR2 FVKESK. This CDR3 is built from 11 residues. V gave up 1 base and J gave up 6 bases, with 3 bases separating them. CDR3 sequence reads: CASSQVQTQYF. The CDR3 bases are TGTGCCAGCAGCCAAGTGCAGACCCAGTACTTC. The full variable domain, rest sourced from reference TRBV14 and TRBJ2-5, is EAGVTQFPSHSVIEKGQTVTLRCDPISGHDNLYWYRRVMGKEIKFLLHFVKESKQDESGMPNNRFLAERTGGTYSTLKVQPAELEDSGVYFCASSQVQTQYFGPGTRLLVL.

The rearrangement links TRBV4-3 to TRBJ2-7; no clear D gene. The CDR3 runs 15 residues. V lost 0 bases and J 3 bases, leaving 12 bases between the germline ends. Per germline, CDR1 LGHNA and CDR2 YSLEER. The CDR3, as DNA: TGCGCCAGCAGCCAAGATCGTTGGAGAAGCTACGAGCAGTACTTC. Amino acids: CASSQDRWRSYEQYF.

The chain's CDR3 is CAWSVVGLGGYTF. Here the CDR3 DNA reads TGTGCCTGGAGCGTGGTTGGTCTGGGGGGCTACACCTTC. The rearrangement joins TRBV30 to TRBJ1-2; D is unclear. With 3 bases removed from V and 8 bases from J, the gap between germline ends came to 16 bases. This CDR3 has 13 residues. Germline loops: CDR1 GTSNPN, CDR2 SVGIG (reference sequence).

This clone was detected only once. The chain recombines TRBV7-3 with TRBJ2-2, with TRBD2 identical over 13 bases. The CDR3 spans 16 residues. V was clipped by 2 bases and J by 6 bases; unmatched bases: 3. CDR1 SGHTA and CDR2 FQGTGA come from the germline V gene. CDR3 residues: CASSLWTSGRPGELFF. CDR3 DNA: TGTGCCAGCAGCTTATGGACTAGCGGGAGACCCGGGGAGCTGTTTTTT.

The chain has TRBV5-4 and TRBJ2-7; TRBD2 matches 7 bases. This CDR3 has 15 amino acids. With V trimmed by 0 bases and J by 5 bases, 8 bases remained unmatched. CDR1 SGHNT and CDR2 YYREEE come from the germline V gene (reference sequence). The chain's CDR3 is CASSLGRGRANEQYF. As DNA, the CDR3 is TGTGCCAGCAGCTTGGGAAGAGGGAGGGCTAACGAGCAGTACTTC.

This chain uses TRBV4-2 with TRBJ2-2; no reliable D call. From germline, CDR1 is LGHNA and CDR2 YNFKEQ. The CDR3 runs 15 residues. The V end lost 1 base, the J end lost 6 bases, and 12 bases lay between the germline ends. The CDR3 loop is CASSQVEVLAGELFF. The CDR3 nucleotides read TGTGCCAGCAGCCAAGTTGAGGTTCTGGCCGGGGAGCTGTTTTTT.

In its sample, this clone was seen a few times. The chain links TRBV6-1 to TRBJ1-3; D unresolved. The V end was cut by 7 bases, the J end by 4 bases, with 8 bases between. CDR1 MNHNS and CDR2 SASEGT come from the germline V gene. This CDR3 comprises 12 residues. The CDR3 sequence is CASTLGGNTIYF. The CDR3 nucleotides read TGTGCCAGCACCCTCGGAGGAAACACCATATATTTT.

V gene TRBV18 combines with J gene TRBJ2-5; tentative D call: TRBD1 (5 bases). V lost 5 bases and J lost 2, with 15 bases in between. Germline assignment: CDR1 KGHSH and CDR2 LQKENI. The CDR3 is 15 amino acids. Written as DNA, the CDR3 is TGTGCCAGCTCATCGGCTGGGGCGGTACAAGAGACCCAGTACTTC. It translates to CASSSAGAVQETQYF.

The J gene is TRBJ2-2, the V gene TRBV27; 7 bases align to TRBD1. CDR1 MNHEY and CDR2 SMNVEV come from the germline V gene (reference sequence). J gave up 4 bases and V 6 bases, and 11 bases lay outside the gene matches. This CDR3 is 16 amino acids long. The CDR3 is CASSPRDRTITGELFF. In DNA form, the CDR3 reads TGTGCCAGCAGCCCCCGGGACAGAACCATCACCGGGGAGCTGTTTTTT.